This T cell receptor (beta chain) stems from a study of OX40 agonist ivuxolimab in advanced cancers. The overall study: The patients' treatment was ivuxolimab, an agonistic anti-OX40 (CD134) antibody. Of mixed ages from about 20 to 80 and averaging around 60 years, the group was roughly 85% male.

The table came from immunoSEQ multiplex PCR; TCRdb's copy has only in-frame clones and leaves some out. Of some 70,000 clones listed, 65% to 90% are singletons. The CDR3 contains 13 residues. Per the germline V gene, CDR1 is SGHNT and CDR2 is YENEEA. With V trimmed by 5 bases and J by 6 bases, 4 bases remained unmatched. A single count supports this clone. This rearrangement joins TRBV11-3 to TRBJ2-1; 7 positions match TRBD2. This sample comprised CD4+ or CD8+ T cells sorted from blood, obtained in a trial of the OX40 agonist ivuxolimab. This TCR came from an adult with an advanced solid tumor such as melanoma, head and neck, liver or kidney cancer. This chain's CDR3 is CASSPAGSNEQFF. The CDR3 DNA follows: TGTGCCAGCAGCCCAGCGGGGTCCAATGAGCAGTTCTTC.